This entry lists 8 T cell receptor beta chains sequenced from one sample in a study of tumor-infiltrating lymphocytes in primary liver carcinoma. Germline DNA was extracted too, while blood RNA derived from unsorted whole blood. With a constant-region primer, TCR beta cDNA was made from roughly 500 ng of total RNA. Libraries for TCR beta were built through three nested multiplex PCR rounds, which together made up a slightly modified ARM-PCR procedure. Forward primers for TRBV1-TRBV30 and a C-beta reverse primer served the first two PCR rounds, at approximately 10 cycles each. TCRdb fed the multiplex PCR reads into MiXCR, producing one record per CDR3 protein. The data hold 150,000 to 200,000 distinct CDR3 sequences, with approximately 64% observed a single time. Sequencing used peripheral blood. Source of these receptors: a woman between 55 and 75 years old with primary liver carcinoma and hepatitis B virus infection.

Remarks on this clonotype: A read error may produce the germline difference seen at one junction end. CDR3: CASILDLRFGSIDTQYF. DNA of the CDR3: TGTGCCAGCATCTTAGATCTCCGGTTTGGTAGCATAGATACGCAGTATTTT. This chain joins TRBV11-3 and TRBJ2-3, with D uncertain. Per the germline V gene, CDR1 is SGHNT and CDR2 is YENEEA. The CDR3 sequence is 17 residues long.

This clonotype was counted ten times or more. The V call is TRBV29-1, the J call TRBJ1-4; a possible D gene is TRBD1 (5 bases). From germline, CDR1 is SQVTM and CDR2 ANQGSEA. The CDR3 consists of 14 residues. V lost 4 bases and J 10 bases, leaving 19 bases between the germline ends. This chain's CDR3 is CSVGVRTGGGKLFF. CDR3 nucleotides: TGCAGCGTTGGAGTTAGAACAGGAGGAGGAAAACTGTTTTTT. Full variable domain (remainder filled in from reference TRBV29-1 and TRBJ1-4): SAVISQKPSRDICQRGTSLTIQCQVDSQVTMMFWYRQQPGQSLTLIATANQGSEATYESGFVIDKFPISRPNLTFSTLTVSNMSPEDSSIYLCSVGVRTGGGKLFFGSGTQLSVL.

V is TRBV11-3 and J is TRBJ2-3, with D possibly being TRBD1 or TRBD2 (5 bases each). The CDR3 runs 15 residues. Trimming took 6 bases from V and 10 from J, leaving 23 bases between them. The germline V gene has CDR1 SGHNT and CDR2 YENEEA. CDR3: CASRRGDGKTYSQYF. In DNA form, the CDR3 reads TGTGCCAGCAGGCGAGGGGATGGGAAAACATATTCGCAGTATTTT. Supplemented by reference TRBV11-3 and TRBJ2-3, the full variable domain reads EAGVVQSPRYKIIEKKQPVAFWCNPISGHNTLYWYLQNLGQGPELLIRYENEEAVDDSQLPKDRFSAERLKGVDSTLKIQPAELGDSAVYLCASRRGDGKTYSQYFGPGTRLTVL.

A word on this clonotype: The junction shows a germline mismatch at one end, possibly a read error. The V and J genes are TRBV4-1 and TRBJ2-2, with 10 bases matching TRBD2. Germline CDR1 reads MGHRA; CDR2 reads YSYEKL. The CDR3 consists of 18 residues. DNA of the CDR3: TGCGCCAGCAGCCAAGATGGGCTAGCGGGAGTGGTCACCGGGGAGCTGCTTTTT. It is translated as CASSQDGLAGVVTGELLF.

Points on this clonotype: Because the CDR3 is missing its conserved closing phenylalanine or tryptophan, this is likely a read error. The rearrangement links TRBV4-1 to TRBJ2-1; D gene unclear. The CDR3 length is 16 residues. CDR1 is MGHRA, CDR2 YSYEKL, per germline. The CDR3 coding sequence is TGCGCCAGCAGCCAACCCACACGGAGCTCCTATAATGAGCAGTTCGTC. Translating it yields CASSQPTRSSYNEQFV.

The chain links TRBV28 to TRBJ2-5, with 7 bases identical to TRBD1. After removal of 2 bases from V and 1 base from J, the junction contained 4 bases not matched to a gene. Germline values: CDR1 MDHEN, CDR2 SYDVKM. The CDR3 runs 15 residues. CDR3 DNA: TGTGCCAGCAGTTTAACCGGGACAGCCCAAGAGACCCAGTACTTC. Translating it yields CASSLTGTAQETQYF.

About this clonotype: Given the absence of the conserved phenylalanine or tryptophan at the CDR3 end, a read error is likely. The CDR3: CASSPRGGLDPGGKQFL. The CDR3 DNA sequence: TGTGCCAGCAGCCCCCGGGGGGGACTAGACCCAGGAGGTAAGCAGTTCCTC. The chain carries TRBV11-2 and TRBJ2-1, with TRBD2 identical over 8 bases. The CDR3 is made up of 17 amino acids. After removal of 5 bases from V and 11 bases from J, the junction contained 20 bases not matched to a gene. The germline V gene has CDR1 SGHAT and CDR2 FQNNGV.

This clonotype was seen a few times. CDR3 nucleotide sequence: TGTGCCAGCAGCTTAAGGCCAGTTGGGGACAGCGGGACCCAGTACTTC. Translation: CASSLRPVGDSGTQYF. This chain joins TRBV7-9 and TRBJ2-5; 7 nucleotides line up with TRBD1. The V gene end was trimmed by 2 bases and the J gene end by 7 bases; junction bases not matched to a gene: 13. Germline loops: CDR1 SEHNR, CDR2 FQNEAQ (reference sequence). The CDR3 loop spans 16 amino acids.